Listed below are T cell receptor beta chains from one sample, sequenced in a study of cytomegalovirus exposure and HLA in healthy donors. The method was immunoSEQ multiplex PCR; TCRdb's version includes in-frame clones alone and lacks a portion of them. Of 56,000 or so clones in the sample, around 93% were seen once. The material sequenced was PBMCs. The receptors were sampled from a woman under 30 in good health and CMV-seropositive. Each CDR3 is given with its conserved first and last residue. A D gene is named only where the DNA matches it firmly. Some rows mark clone size as missing; the rest say once, few, many or name a class of expanded clone.

clone size: -
J gene: TRBJ2-1
D gene: -
V gene: TRBV7-9
CDR3 DNA: TGTGCCAGCATCCCCGGTAATACCTACAATGAGCAGTTCTTC
CDR3 protein: CASIPGNTYNEQFF

clone size: -
J gene: TRBJ2-1
D gene: TRBD1
V gene: TRBV7-9
CDR3 DNA: TGTGCCAGCAGCTTAGCTCGGGGGACAGGGAGCTCCTACAATGAGCAGTTCTTC
CDR3 protein: CASSLARGTGSSYNEQFF

clone size: once
J gene: TRBJ1-4
D gene: TRBD1
V gene: TRBV30
CDR3 DNA: TGTGCCTGGAGTGTACCGGGACAGGGGGCTGAAAAACTGTTTTTT
CDR3 protein: CAWSVPGQGAEKLFF

clone size: -
J gene: TRBJ2-5
D gene: TRBD2
V gene: TRBV7-8
CDR3 DNA: TGTGCCAGCAGCTTCTACAGGACTAGCGGGGGCCCCTCAGTTCCTGGGACCCAGTACTTC
CDR3 protein: CASSFYRTSGGPSVPGTQYF

clone size: -
J gene: TRBJ2-7
D gene: TRBD1
V gene: TRBV6-5
CDR3 DNA: TGTGCCAGCAGTAAGACAGGGGTTCAGAACTACGAGCAGTACTTC
CDR3 protein: CASSKTGVQNYEQYF

clone size: -
J gene: TRBJ2-3
D gene: TRBD1
V gene: TRBV18
CDR3 DNA: TGTGCCAGCTCACCCGCGCGACAGGGGTTAGATACGCAGTATTTT
CDR3 protein: CASSPARQGLDTQYF

clone size: -
J gene: TRBJ1-1
D gene: -
V gene: TRBV29-1
CDR3 DNA: TGCAGCGTTGAACGGGTCCTTCGCACTGAAGCTTTCTTT
CDR3 protein: CSVERVLRTEAFF

clone size: -
J gene: TRBJ2-7
D gene: -
V gene: TRBV2
CDR3 DNA: TGTGCCAGCAGGGACAATTCTTACGAGCAGTACTTC
CDR3 protein: CASRDNSYEQYF

clone size: -
J gene: TRBJ1-1
D gene: TRBD1
V gene: TRBV6-1
CDR3 DNA: TGTGCCAGCAGACAGGGGGCGAGGAACACTGAAGCTTTCTTT
CDR3 protein: CASRQGARNTEAFF

clone size: -
J gene: TRBJ2-5
D gene: -
V gene: TRBV10-3
CDR3 DNA: TGTGCCACAAGGACAGAGAACTACCAAGAGACCCAGTACTTC
CDR3 protein: CATRTENYQETQYF

clone size: -
J gene: TRBJ2-3
D gene: -
V gene: TRBV7-6
CDR3 DNA: TGTGCCAGCAGCTTAGACGGTAGAGATACGCAGTATTTT
CDR3 protein: CASSLDGRDTQYF

clone size: -
J gene: TRBJ1-2
D gene: -
V gene: TRBV5-1
CDR3 DNA: TGCGCCAGCAGCTTGGAGGCGGGTGGCTACACCTTC
CDR3 protein: CASSLEAGGYTF

clone size: -
J gene: TRBJ1-1
D gene: TRBD1
V gene: TRBV6-4
CDR3 DNA: TGTGCCAGCAGTCCGGACAGGGACCCCACTGAAGCTTTCTTT
CDR3 protein: CASSPDRDPTEAFF

clone size: -
J gene: TRBJ2-4
D gene: -
V gene: TRBV27
CDR3 DNA: TGTGCCAGCGGGCAGGGGCGTTGGAACATTCAGTACTTC
CDR3 protein: CASGQGRWNIQYF

clone size: -
J gene: TRBJ1-2
D gene: -
V gene: TRBV27
CDR3 DNA: TGTGCCAGCAGTTTTATAGGGGCGGACGGCTATGGCTACACCTTC
CDR3 protein: CASSFIGADGYGYTF

clone size: few
J gene: TRBJ2-2
D gene: -
V gene: TRBV7-2
CDR3 DNA: TGTGCCAGCAGCCCCTCCACCGGGGAGCTGTTTTTT
CDR3 protein: CASSPSTGELFF

clone size: -
J gene: TRBJ2-7
D gene: TRBD1
V gene: TRBV19
CDR3 DNA: TGTGCCAGTAGTTCCACTGGGACAGATGGATCCTACGAGCAGTACTTC
CDR3 protein: CASSSTGTDGSYEQYF

clone size: -
J gene: TRBJ2-7
D gene: -
V gene: TRBV10-3
CDR3 DNA: TGTGCCATCAGGAACCCCTTTGGCGGCGGGGATTCCTACGAGCAGTACTTC
CDR3 protein: CAIRNPFGGGDSYEQYF

clone size: -
J gene: TRBJ2-5
D gene: -
V gene: TRBV7-6
CDR3 DNA: TGTGCCAGCAGCATATACAGCCAAGCCGCCGAGACCCAGTACTTC
CDR3 protein: CASSIYSQAAETQYF

clone size: -
J gene: TRBJ2-3
D gene: TRBD1
V gene: TRBV19
CDR3 DNA: TGTGCCAGTAGTGTAGCGACAGGGGGACCCACAGATACGCAGTATTTT
CDR3 protein: CASSVATGGPTDTQYF

clone size: -
J gene: TRBJ1-1
D gene: -
V gene: TRBV5-5
CDR3 DNA: TGTGCCAGCAGCTTGGAAGGATCCGAGGTCGGAGCTTTCTTT
CDR3 protein: CASSLEGSEVGAFF

clone size: once
J gene: TRBJ2-2
D gene: TRBD1
V gene: TRBV5-1
CDR3 DNA: TGCGCCAGCAGCCCCCGGGACAGAACCGGGGAGCTGTTTTTT
CDR3 protein: CASSPRDRTGELFF

clone size: once
J gene: TRBJ2-7
D gene: TRBD1
V gene: TRBV29-1
CDR3 DNA: TGCAGCGTTGGAGGGACAGCTGGCTCCTACGAGCAGTACTTC
CDR3 protein: CSVGGTAGSYEQYF

clone size: -
J gene: TRBJ2-2
D gene: TRBD1
V gene: TRBV19
CDR3 DNA: TGTGCCAGTAGTATCGGACAGGTCCGCACCGGGGAGCTGTTTTTT
CDR3 protein: CASSIGQVRTGELFF

clone size: -
J gene: TRBJ1-2
D gene: TRBD1
V gene: TRBV19
CDR3 DNA: TGTGCCAGTAGGAATTACGGACAGGGGGTAGGCTACACCTTC
CDR3 protein: CASRNYGQGVGYTF

clone size: once
J gene: TRBJ2-7
D gene: TRBD1
V gene: TRBV29-1
CDR3 DNA: TGCAGCGTTGAACTGGACAGGCCCTACGAGCAGTACTTC
CDR3 protein: CSVELDRPYEQYF

clone size: -
J gene: TRBJ1-2
D gene: -
V gene: TRBV9
CDR3 DNA: TGTGCCAGCAGCCCTCACCAGACAGATAACTATGGCTACACCTTC
CDR3 protein: CASSPHQTDNYGYTF

clone size: -
J gene: TRBJ2-3
D gene: TRBD1
V gene: TRBV5-1
CDR3 DNA: TGCGCCAGCAGCCATGGGACAGGGCGGGGAGATACGCAGTATTTT
CDR3 protein: CASSHGTGRGDTQYF

clone size: once
J gene: TRBJ1-2
D gene: TRBD1
V gene: TRBV7-2
CDR3 DNA: TGTGCCAGCAGCTTAGGGGACAGGGGCAACTATGGCTACACCTTC
CDR3 protein: CASSLGDRGNYGYTF

clone size: -
J gene: TRBJ2-7
D gene: TRBD1
V gene: TRBV7-2
CDR3 DNA: TGTGCCAGCAGCTCCGACAGGGAACAGTACTTC
CDR3 protein: CASSSDREQYF

clone size: -
J gene: TRBJ2-2
D gene: -
V gene: TRBV6-4
CDR3 DNA: TGTGCCAGCAGTGAAAGCAACACCGGGGAGCTGTTTTTT
CDR3 protein: CASSESNTGELFF

clone size: once
J gene: TRBJ1-1
D gene: -
V gene: TRBV5-1
CDR3 DNA: TGCGCCAGCAGCTTGCTGGGGGGTCAGGGCACTGAAGCTTTCTTT
CDR3 protein: CASSLLGGQGTEAFF

clone size: -
J gene: TRBJ1-1
D gene: -
V gene: TRBV6-5
CDR3 DNA: TGTGCCAGCAGTTATTTCGGTGAAGCTTTCTTT
CDR3 protein: CASSYFGEAFF

clone size: -
J gene: TRBJ2-5
D gene: -
V gene: TRBV29-1
CDR3 DNA: TGCAGCGTAGAGGACAGACCGAGCCAAGAGACCCAGTACTTC
CDR3 protein: CSVEDRPSQETQYF

clone size: -
J gene: TRBJ2-5
D gene: -
V gene: TRBV19
CDR3 DNA: TGTGCCAGTAGTCCCCTTGACAGGCCCCAAGAGACCCAGTACTTC
CDR3 protein: CASSPLDRPQETQYF

clone size: -
J gene: TRBJ1-2
D gene: TRBD1
V gene: TRBV10-3
CDR3 DNA: TGTGCCATCAGGGACTGGGACAGACCGTGGGGCTACACCTTC
CDR3 protein: CAIRDWDRPWGYTF

clone size: -
J gene: TRBJ1-6
D gene: TRBD1
V gene: TRBV19
CDR3 DNA: TGTGCCAGTAGTATGGGGACAGGCCCGAGCTCCTATAATTCACCCCTCCACTTT
CDR3 protein: CASSMGTGPSSYNSPLHF

clone size: once
J gene: TRBJ2-2
D gene: TRBD1
V gene: TRBV28
CDR3 DNA: TGTGCCAGCAGCCTTGACAGGGTCGGCACCGGGGAGCTGTTTTTT
CDR3 protein: CASSLDRVGTGELFF

clone size: -
J gene: TRBJ2-3
D gene: -
V gene: TRBV9
CDR3 DNA: TGTGCCAGCAGCGTAGTTGGGCACCCTAAGCAGTATTTT
CDR3 protein: CASSVVGHPKQYF

clone size: -
J gene: TRBJ1-4
D gene: -
V gene: TRBV14
CDR3 DNA: TGTGCCAGCAGCCAACAGGGCTGGGATGAAAAACTGTTTTTT
CDR3 protein: CASSQQGWDEKLFF

clone size: -
J gene: TRBJ1-1
D gene: TRBD1
V gene: TRBV28
CDR3 DNA: TGTGCCAGCAGTAACCAGGGACAGGGACCCTCTGAAGCTTTCTTT
CDR3 protein: CASSNQGQGPSEAFF

clone size: once
J gene: TRBJ1-1
D gene: -
V gene: TRBV5-1
CDR3 DNA: TGCGCCAGCAGCCCTAGCCCGCAATACACTGAAGCTTTCTTT
CDR3 protein: CASSPSPQYTEAFF

clone size: -
J gene: TRBJ2-2
D gene: TRBD2
V gene: TRBV7-8
CDR3 DNA: TGTGCCAGCAGCGACGGGACTAGGGTTTTGGACACCGGGGAGCTGTTTTTT
CDR3 protein: CASSDGTRVLDTGELFF

clone size: -
J gene: TRBJ1-4
D gene: -
V gene: TRBV27
CDR3 DNA: TGTGCCAGCAGTTTATCAGGGGCTGGTGAAAAACTGTTTTTT
CDR3 protein: CASSLSGAGEKLFF

clone size: -
J gene: TRBJ2-7
D gene: TRBD1
V gene: TRBV14
CDR3 DNA: TGTGCCAGCAGCCAAAGCCTGGGACAGGGCTCCTACGAGCAGTACTTC
CDR3 protein: CASSQSLGQGSYEQYF

clone size: -
J gene: TRBJ1-2
D gene: -
V gene: TRBV6-5
CDR3 DNA: TGTGCCTCAATAAAAACGGGAATCAACTATGGCTACACCTTC
CDR3 protein: CASIKTGINYGYTF

clone size: -
J gene: TRBJ1-3
D gene: -
V gene: TRBV7-2
CDR3 DNA: TGTGCCAGCAGCCGCTATGAATACTCTGGAAACACCATATATTTT
CDR3 protein: CASSRYEYSGNTIYF

clone size: -
J gene: TRBJ2-7
D gene: -
V gene: TRBV7-9
CDR3 DNA: TGTGCCAGCAGCTCCCGGACAGCCCAATACGAGCAGTACTTC
CDR3 protein: CASSSRTAQYEQYF

clone size: -
J gene: TRBJ2-7
D gene: -
V gene: TRBV11-2
CDR3 DNA: TGTGCCAGCAGCTCCATACAGGGAAGGCCCTACGAGCAGTACTTC
CDR3 protein: CASSSIQGRPYEQYF

clone size: -
J gene: TRBJ2-7
D gene: -
V gene: TRBV10-3
CDR3 DNA: TGTGCCATCAGTGATAGGGGCCTATCGGGGGACGAGCAGTACTTC
CDR3 protein: CAISDRGLSGDEQYF

clone size: -
J gene: TRBJ2-1
D gene: TRBD1
V gene: TRBV7-2
CDR3 DNA: TGTGCCAGCAGCTTAAGTGAAGGACAGGGGGACAATGAGCAGTTCTTC
CDR3 protein: CASSLSEGQGDNEQFF

clone size: -
J gene: TRBJ1-1
D gene: TRBD1
V gene: TRBV7-9
CDR3 DNA: TGTGCCAGCAGCTTTACAGGGGTTAACACTGAAGCTTTCTTT
CDR3 protein: CASSFTGVNTEAFF

clone size: -
J gene: TRBJ1-1
D gene: -
V gene: TRBV5-6
CDR3 DNA: TGTGCCAGCAGCTTGCAAGAGGCTGAAGCTTTCTTT
CDR3 protein: CASSLQEAEAFF

clone size: -
J gene: TRBJ2-1
D gene: TRBD2
V gene: TRBV7-9
CDR3 DNA: TGTGCCAGCAGCTTGGTGGCGGGAGTCTCCTACAATGAGCAGTTCTTC
CDR3 protein: CASSLVAGVSYNEQFF

clone size: -
J gene: TRBJ2-3
D gene: -
V gene: TRBV12-2
CDR3 DNA: TGTGCAAGTCGCTTAGCGGGGGAAACTAGCGGGGGGCATGATACGCAGTATTTT
CDR3 protein: CASRLAGETSGGHDTQYF